This T cell receptor beta chain comes out of a study of vaccination and CD4 T cells after COVID-19. About the study: Convalescent individuals exhibited SARS-CoV-2 positivity on nasal swab PCR, with fewer than 10 mild and one severe presentation. Stimulation of the cells used overlapping spike peptide pools from SARS-CoV-2 and from the common cold coronaviruses HCoV-NL63, HCoV-OC43 and HCoV-229E. General study findings and limits: Median SARS-CoV-2-reactive clonotypes rose from approximately 23 to 38, not significantly.

Treatment noted: 10-day PBMC culture with coronavirus spike peptide pools or control peptides (ViraFEST assay). Germline V lookup: CDR1 SGHVS, CDR2 FQNEAQ. The CDR3 has 16 residues. V lost 1 base, J lost 4 bases, and 14 bases lay in between. Comment on this clonotype: Its antigen is not known.

An Oncomine TCR Beta short-read assay was used to sequence the DNA from cultured CD4+ T cells. Genomic DNA extraction was carried out from cultured CD4+ T cells. MiXCR was run by TCRdb on the PCR reads, yielding one entry per CDR3 protein. The profile shows over 13,000 distinct CDR3 sequences, over 45% of them singletons. The chain employs TRBV7-8 and TRBJ1-3; D is possibly TRBD1 (5 bases). Sample: CD4+ T cells from blood, cultured in vitro, taken before SARS-CoV-2 vaccination. This TCR derives from a human donor who had recovered from COVID-19. The CDR3 here is CASSLEPGLVGNTIYF. CDR3 in DNA: TGTGCCAGCAGCTTAGAACCAGGGTTAGTCGGAAACACCATATATTTT.